The present TCR beta chain was sequenced within a study of blood T cell repertoires in COVID-19. Across the study: T cells, B-cell-depleted T cells, or PBMCs provided the cDNA or gDNA that served as material.

The germline V and J ends were trimmed by 5 bases and 4 bases, with 14 bases remaining between them. There are 14 residues in the CDR3. Germline V gives CDR1 SGHNT, CDR2 YENEEA. This clone has only a few counts. Using immunoSEQ multiplex PCR, the repertoire was profiled, and TCRdb retains in-frame clones only, with some absent. In the table there are about 150,000 clones, around 73% of which are singletons. This rearrangement joins TRBV11-3 to TRBJ1-1; D is perhaps TRBD1 (6 bases). The specimen was peripheral blood. This clonotype was sampled from a man in his 60s who had recovered from COVID-19. The CDR3 DNA reads TGTGCCAGCAGCCCGGGACAAGATATCACTGAAGCTTTCTTT. Amino acid sequence: CASSPGQDITEAFF.